The 2 T cell receptor beta chains below were found in one sample sequenced in a study of CD8+ T cells in alopecia areata. Treatment given: oral pan-JAK inhibitor, 5-10 mg twice daily. cDNA prepared by RNA extraction and subsequent reverse transcription served as the template for sequencing. Measured with immunoSEQ multiplex PCR; TCRdb has only the in-frame clones, and not every one. This table has roughly 200,000 clones, roughly 50% appearing once. This specimen was CD8+ T cells sorted from blood, taken at week 24, from a patient treated with tofacitinib. The receptors were gathered from a human donor with alopecia areata.

The chain recombines TRBV7-3 with TRBJ2-1, with D possibly matching TRBD1 (6 bases). The CDR3 sequence is 11 residues long. Trimming took off 4 bases at V and 10 bases at J, with 8 bases between the two ends. Germline V CDR1 and CDR2: SGHTA, FQGTGA. CDR3 region: CASSSDREQFF. The CDR3 bases are TGTGCCAGCAGCTCTGACAGGGAGCAGTTCTTC. Looking up the rest from reference TRBV7-3 and TRBJ2-1 gives the full variable domain: GAGVSQTPSNKVTEKGKYVELRCDPISGHTALYWYRQSLGQGPEFLIYFQGTGAADDSGLPNDRFFAVRPEGSVSTLKIQRTERGDSAVYLCASSSDREQFFGPGTRLTVL.

The V and J genes are TRBV29-1 and TRBJ2-7; 8 nucleotides match TRBD2. Germline V gives CDR1 SQVTM, CDR2 ANQGSEA. This CDR3 comprises 13 residues. V lost 5 bases and J lost 5; bases outside the gene matches: 8. The CDR3 DNA sequence: TGCAGCGTTTACGGGGGGGCCACCGACGAGCAGTACTTC. Its translation is CSVYGGATDEQYF.